What follows are 8 T cell receptor beta chains derived from one specimen sequenced in a study of T cells in localized non-small cell lung cancer. Clones were sequenced by immunoSEQ multiplex PCR, and TCRdb holds only the in-frame ones, with some missing. Of roughly 1,200 clones in the sample, 20% are singletons; the top ten hold around 31%. This material consisted of normal lung tissue next to the tumor, taken before any cancer treatment. The receptors derive from a male donor older than 55 with stage I lung adenocarcinoma.

This clone is labeled large. The rearrangement uses TRBV18 and TRBJ1-1; D unresolved. The CDR3 extends over 14 amino acids. From germline, CDR1 is KGHSH and CDR2 LQKENI. V gave up 4 bases and J gave up 0 bases, with 9 bases separating them. The CDR3 nucleotides read TGTGCCAGCTCACAGAAGACGGTGAACACTGAAGCTTTCTTT. Amino acid sequence: CASSQKTVNTEAFF.

The table lists this clone with a few counts. The V and J genes are TRBV12-5 and TRBJ1-2; TRBD1 is a possible D gene (6 bases). CDR1 and CDR2 (germline): LGHNT, FRNRAP. The CDR3 sequence is 14 residues long. CDR3 DNA sequence: TGTGCCAGCAATTCTAGGGGGGCTAACTATGGCTACACCTTC. Amino acid sequence: CASNSRGANYGYTF.

The CDR3 spells CASRRGRLEQYF. CDR3 bases: TGTGCCAGCAGGAGGGGACGGCTCGAGCAGTACTTC. This rearrangement joins TRBV25-1 to TRBJ2-7; D assignment may be TRBD1 or TRBD2 (5 bases each). Germline lookup yields CDR1 MGHDK and CDR2 SYGVNS. This CDR3 is 12 amino acids long. V dropped 6 bases and J dropped 6 bases, with 12 bases sitting between them.

This sequence joins TRBV6-8 and TRBJ1-2; possible D gene TRBD1, 5 bases. This CDR3 comprises 15 residues. V lost 4 bases and J lost 7, with 19 bases in between. Per the germline V gene, CDR1 is MNHGY and CDR2 is SAAAGT. CDR3 region: CASSLSATGASGYTF. CDR3 nucleotide sequence: TGTGCCAGCAGTTTATCGGCCACCGGGGCCTCTGGCTACACCTTC.

The genes are TRBV6-8 and TRBJ2-7, with D uncertain. The length of the CDR3 is 13 residues. The V end was cut by 0 bases, the J end by 4 bases, with 7 bases between. From germline, CDR1 is MNHGY and CDR2 SAAAGT. This CDR3 is CASSYSTFYEQYF. The CDR3 region has the DNA TGTGCCAGCAGTTACTCGACTTTTTACGAGCAGTACTTC.

This clone showed up just a few times. V and J are TRBV8-2 and TRBJ2-1; the table's D call of TRBD1 was not tested on the DNA. TRBV8-2 is a known pseudogene. The CDR3 is 15 amino acids. The CDR3, as DNA: TGTGCCAGCAGCCCTGGGACAGGGTCCTACAATGAGCAGTTCTTC. Amino acids: CASSPGTGSYNEQFF.

The CDR3 coding sequence is TGTGCCAGCAGTTACAGGACTAGCGGGGACCACCATACGCAGTATTTT. Its protein product is CASSYRTSGDHHTQYF. The gene calls are TRBV6-8 and TRBJ2-3; 12 nucleotides agree with TRBD2. CDR1 is MNHGY, CDR2 SAAAGT, per germline. The CDR3 length is 16 residues. V gave up 2 bases and J gave up 7 bases; unmatched junction bases: 7.

The rearrangement uses TRBV6-8 and TRBJ1-1, with 10 bases that match TRBD1. The CDR3 consists of 16 residues. The trim removed 2 bases at V and 4 bases at J, leaving 7 bases unmatched. Per the germline V gene, CDR1 is MNHGY and CDR2 is SAAAGT. CDR3 region: CASSYRRQGASTEAFF. Here the CDR3 DNA reads TGTGCCAGCAGTTACCGAAGACAGGGGGCAAGCACTGAAGCTTTCTTT.